Listed below are T cell receptor beta chains from one sample, sequenced in a study of cytomegalovirus exposure and HLA in healthy donors. TCRdb's copy holds only in-frame clones and misses some; the assay was immunoSEQ multiplex PCR. The sample yields 150,000 to 200,000 clones, around 87% seen once. Sequenced input: PBMCs. The source is a boy between 2 and 10 years old in good health and CMV-seronegative. Each CDR3 is given with its conserved first and last residue. A D gene is named only where the DNA matches it firmly. Part of the rows lack a size; the others show once, few, many or a class for expanded clones.

clone_size,d_call,j_call,v_call,cdr3_aa,cdr3_nt
NA,NA,TRBJ1-6,TRBV27,CASSLIRGNSPLHF,TGTGCCAGCAGTTTAATAAGGGGAAATTCACCCCTCCACTTT
NA,NA,TRBJ1-5,TRBV7-6,CASSFRAGGNQPQHF,TGTGCCAGCAGCTTCCGGGCCGGGGGCAATCAGCCCCAGCATTTT
NA,NA,TRBJ1-2,TRBV6-5,CASRSPAGNSYTF,TGTGCCAGCAGATCACCCGCAGGGAACTCCTACACCTTC
once,TRBD1,TRBJ1-2,TRBV10-3,CAISGGQGAGYTF,TGTGCCATCAGTGGGGGACAGGGGGCAGGCTACACCTTC
NA,TRBD1,TRBJ2-7,TRBV19,CASRAPGQGPREQYF,TGTGCCAGTAGAGCTCCGGGACAGGGGCCGCGGGAGCAGTACTTC
NA,TRBD1,TRBJ2-7,TRBV7-9,CASRKGQGFGEQYF,TGTGCCAGCCGAAAGGGACAGGGGTTCGGGGAGCAGTACTTC
NA,NA,TRBJ1-3,TRBV28,CATAGGGSGNTIYF,TGTGCCACCGCTGGAGGAGGCTCTGGAAACACCATATATTTT
NA,NA,TRBJ1-3,TRBV28,CASSPRPGFSSGNTIYF,TGTGCCAGCAGTCCGAGACCAGGGTTCAGCTCTGGAAACACCATATATTTT
NA,TRBD2,TRBJ2-5,TRBV9,CASSVRPSGGETQYF,TGTGCCAGCAGCGTGAGGCCCAGCGGGGGTGAGACCCAGTACTTC
few,NA,TRBJ1-4,TRBV2,CASSAEGQEKLFF,TGTGCCAGCAGTGCGGAGGGCCAGGAAAAACTGTTTTTT